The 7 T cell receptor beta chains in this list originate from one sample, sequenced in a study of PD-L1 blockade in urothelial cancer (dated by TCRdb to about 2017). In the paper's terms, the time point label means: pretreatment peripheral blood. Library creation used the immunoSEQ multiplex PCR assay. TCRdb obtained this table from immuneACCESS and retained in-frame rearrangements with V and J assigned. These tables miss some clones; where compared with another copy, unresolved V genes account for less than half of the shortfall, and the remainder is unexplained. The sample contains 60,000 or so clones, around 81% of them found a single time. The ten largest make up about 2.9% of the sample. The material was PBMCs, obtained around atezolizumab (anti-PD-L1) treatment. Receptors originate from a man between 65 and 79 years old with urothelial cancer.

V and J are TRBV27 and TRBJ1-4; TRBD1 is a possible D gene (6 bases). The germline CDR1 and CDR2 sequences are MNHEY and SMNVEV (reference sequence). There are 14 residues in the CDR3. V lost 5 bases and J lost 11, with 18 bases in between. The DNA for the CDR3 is TGTGCCAGCAGTGCCCAGACAGGCTCCACGAAACTGTTTTTT. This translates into CASSAQTGSTKLFF.

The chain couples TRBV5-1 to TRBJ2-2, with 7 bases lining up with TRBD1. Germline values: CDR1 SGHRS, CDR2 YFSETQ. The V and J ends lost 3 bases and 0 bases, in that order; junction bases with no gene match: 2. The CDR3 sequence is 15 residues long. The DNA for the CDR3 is TGCGCCAGCAGCTCGGGACAGACGAACACCGGGGAGCTGTTTTTT. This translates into CASSSGQTNTGELFF.

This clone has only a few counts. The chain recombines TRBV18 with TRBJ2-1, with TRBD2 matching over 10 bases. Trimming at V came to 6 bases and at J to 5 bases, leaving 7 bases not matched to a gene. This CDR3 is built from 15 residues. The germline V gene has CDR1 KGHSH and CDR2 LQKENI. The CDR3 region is CASSPGTSVDNEQFF. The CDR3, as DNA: TGTGCCAGCTCCCCCGGGACTAGCGTTGACAATGAGCAGTTCTTC.

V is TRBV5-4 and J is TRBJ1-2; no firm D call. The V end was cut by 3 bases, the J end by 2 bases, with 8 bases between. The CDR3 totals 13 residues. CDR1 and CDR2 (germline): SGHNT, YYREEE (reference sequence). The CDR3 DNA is TGTGCCAGCAGCTCCATGAGGAACTATGGCTACACCTTC. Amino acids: CASSSMRNYGYTF.

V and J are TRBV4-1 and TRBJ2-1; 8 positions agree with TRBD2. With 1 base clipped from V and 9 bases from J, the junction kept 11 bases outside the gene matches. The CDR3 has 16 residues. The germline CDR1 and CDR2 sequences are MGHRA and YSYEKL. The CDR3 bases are TGCGCCAGCAGCCAAGCTTCAAGCGGGAGATTGGGTGAGCAGTTCTTC. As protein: CASSQASSGRLGEQFF.

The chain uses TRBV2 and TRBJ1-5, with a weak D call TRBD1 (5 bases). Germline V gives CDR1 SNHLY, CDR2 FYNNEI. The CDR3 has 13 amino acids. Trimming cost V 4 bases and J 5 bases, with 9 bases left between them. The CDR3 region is CASSARVDQPQHF. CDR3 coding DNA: TGTGCCAGCAGTGCCAGGGTGGATCAGCCCCAGCATTTT.

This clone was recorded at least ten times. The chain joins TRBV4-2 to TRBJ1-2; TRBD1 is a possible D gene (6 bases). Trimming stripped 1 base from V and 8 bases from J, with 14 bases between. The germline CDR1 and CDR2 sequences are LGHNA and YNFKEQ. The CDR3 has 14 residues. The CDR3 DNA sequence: TGTGCCAGCAGCCAAGGTCCCAGGGACAACGGCTACACCTTC. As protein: CASSQGPRDNGYTF.